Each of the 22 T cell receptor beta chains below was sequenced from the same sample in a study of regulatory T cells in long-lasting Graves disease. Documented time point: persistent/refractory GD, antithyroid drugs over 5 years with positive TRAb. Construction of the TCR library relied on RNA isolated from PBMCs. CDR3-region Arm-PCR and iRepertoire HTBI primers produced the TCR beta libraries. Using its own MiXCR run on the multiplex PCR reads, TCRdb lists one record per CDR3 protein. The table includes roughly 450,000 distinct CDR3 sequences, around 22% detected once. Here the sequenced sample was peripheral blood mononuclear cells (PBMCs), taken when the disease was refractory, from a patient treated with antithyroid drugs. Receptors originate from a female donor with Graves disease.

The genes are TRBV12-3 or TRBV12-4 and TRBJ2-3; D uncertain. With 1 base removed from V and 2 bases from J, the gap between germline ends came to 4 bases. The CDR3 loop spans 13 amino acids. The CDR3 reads CASSLGATDTQYF. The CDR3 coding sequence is TGTGCCAGCAGTTTAGGGGCCACAGATACGCAGTATTTT.

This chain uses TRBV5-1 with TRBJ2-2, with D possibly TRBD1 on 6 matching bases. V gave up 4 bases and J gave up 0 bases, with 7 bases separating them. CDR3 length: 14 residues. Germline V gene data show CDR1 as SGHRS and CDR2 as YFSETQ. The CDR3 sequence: CASSAGANTGELFF. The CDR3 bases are TGCGCCAGCAGCGCAGGGGCGAACACCGGGGAGCTGTTTTTT.

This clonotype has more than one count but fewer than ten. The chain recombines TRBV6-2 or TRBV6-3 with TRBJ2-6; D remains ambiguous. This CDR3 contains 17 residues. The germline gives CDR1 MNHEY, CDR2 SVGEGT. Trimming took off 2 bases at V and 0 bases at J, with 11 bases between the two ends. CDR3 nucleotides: TGTGCCAGCAGTTACCCGACCGGATTCTCTGGGGCCAACGTCCTGACTTTC. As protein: CASSYPTGFSGANVLTF.

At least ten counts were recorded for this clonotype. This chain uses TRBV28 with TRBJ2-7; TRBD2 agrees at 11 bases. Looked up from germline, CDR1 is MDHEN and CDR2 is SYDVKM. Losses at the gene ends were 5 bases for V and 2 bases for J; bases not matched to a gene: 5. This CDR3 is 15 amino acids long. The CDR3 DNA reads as TGTGCCAGCAGTCCTGTAGCGGGAGGGCCCTACGAGCAGTACTTC. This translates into CASSPVAGGPYEQYF. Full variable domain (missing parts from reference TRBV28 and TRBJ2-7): DVKVTQSSRYLVKRTGEKVFLECVQDMDHENMFWYRQDPGLGLRLIYFSYDVKMKEKGDIPEGYSVSREKKERFSLILESASTNQTSMYLCASSPVAGGPYEQYFGPGTRLTVT.

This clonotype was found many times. CDR3 coding DNA: TGTGCCAGCAGCTTAAGGGGGCGAGCTACAGGGAGCGATCAGCCCCAGCATTTT. Translation: CASSLRGRATGSDQPQHF. This chain joins TRBV7-8 and TRBJ1-5, with 7 bases that match TRBD1. This CDR3 is 18 amino acids long. The germline CDR1 and CDR2 sequences are SGHVS and FQNEAQ. V trimming: 2 bases; J trimming: 5 bases; junction bases outside the gene matches: 15.

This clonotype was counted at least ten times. The CDR3 here is CATPMGRTEAFF. For the CDR3, the DNA is TGTGCCACCCCTATGGGGAGAACTGAAGCTTTCTTT. The chain uses TRBV24-1 and TRBJ1-1; no firm D call. Per germline, CDR1 KGHDR and CDR2 SFDVKD. Trimming shortened V by 9 bases and J by 5 bases, and 12 bases separated the two germline ends. The CDR3 loop spans 12 amino acids.

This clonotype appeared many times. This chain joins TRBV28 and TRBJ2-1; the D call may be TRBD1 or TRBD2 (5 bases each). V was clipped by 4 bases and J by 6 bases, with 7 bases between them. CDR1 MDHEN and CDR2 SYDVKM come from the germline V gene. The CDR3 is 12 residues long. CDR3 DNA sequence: TGTGCCAGCAGTTGGGGGATCAATGAGCAGTTCTTC. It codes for CASSWGINEQFF.

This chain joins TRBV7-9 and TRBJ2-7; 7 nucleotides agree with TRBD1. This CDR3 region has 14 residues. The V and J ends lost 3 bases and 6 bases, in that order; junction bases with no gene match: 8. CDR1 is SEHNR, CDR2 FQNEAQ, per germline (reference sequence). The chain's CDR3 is CASSLATGSLEQYF. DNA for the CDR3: TGTGCCAGCAGCTTGGCGACAGGGAGTCTCGAGCAGTACTTC.

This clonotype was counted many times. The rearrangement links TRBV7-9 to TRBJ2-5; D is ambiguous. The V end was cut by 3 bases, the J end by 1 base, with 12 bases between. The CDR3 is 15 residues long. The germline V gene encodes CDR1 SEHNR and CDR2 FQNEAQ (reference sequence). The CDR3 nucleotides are TGTGCCAGCAGCTTGACCGAGACGCCCCAAGAGACCCAGTACTTC. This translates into CASSLTETPQETQYF.

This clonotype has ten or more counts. CDR3: CASSFGDRAGYGYTF. Written as DNA, the CDR3 is TGTGCCAGCAGTTTTGGGGACAGGGCGGGCTATGGCTACACCTTC. The chain has TRBV12-3 or TRBV12-4 and TRBJ1-2; 9 bases are a match to TRBD1. J was trimmed by 4 bases and V by 3 bases; bases with no gene match: 6. The CDR3 is 15 amino acids.

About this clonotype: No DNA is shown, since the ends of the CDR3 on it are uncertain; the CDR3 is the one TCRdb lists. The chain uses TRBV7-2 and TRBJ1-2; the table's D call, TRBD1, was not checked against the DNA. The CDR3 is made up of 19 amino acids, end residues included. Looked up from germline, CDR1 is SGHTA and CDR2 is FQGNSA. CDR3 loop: CASSFGVWRGTGSVYGYTF.

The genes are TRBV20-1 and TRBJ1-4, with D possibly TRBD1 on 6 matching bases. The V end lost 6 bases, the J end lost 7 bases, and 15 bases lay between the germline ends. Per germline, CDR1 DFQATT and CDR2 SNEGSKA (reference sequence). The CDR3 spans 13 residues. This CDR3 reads CSARTEAGEKLFF. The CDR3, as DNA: TGCAGTGCCCGGACAGAAGCCGGTGAAAAACTGTTTTTT.

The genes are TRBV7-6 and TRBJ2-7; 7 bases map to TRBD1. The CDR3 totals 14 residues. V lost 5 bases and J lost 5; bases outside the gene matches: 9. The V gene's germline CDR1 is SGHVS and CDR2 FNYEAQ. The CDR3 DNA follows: TGTGCCAGCAGCCCTCGGAAGGGGGCCAACGAGCAGTACTTC. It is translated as CASSPRKGANEQYF.

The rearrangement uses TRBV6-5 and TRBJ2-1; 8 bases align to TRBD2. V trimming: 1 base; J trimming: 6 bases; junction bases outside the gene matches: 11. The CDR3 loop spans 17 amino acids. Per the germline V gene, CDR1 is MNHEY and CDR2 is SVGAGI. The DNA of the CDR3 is TGTGCCAGCAGTTACTTCCCTAGCGGGCCGGTTGGCAATGAGCAGTTCTTC. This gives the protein CASSYFPSGPVGNEQFF.

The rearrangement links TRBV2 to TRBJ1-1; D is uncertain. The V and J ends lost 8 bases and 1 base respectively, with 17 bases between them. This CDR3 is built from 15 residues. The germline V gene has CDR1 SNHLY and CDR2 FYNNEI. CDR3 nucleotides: TGTGCCAGCGTCGAGGTACGGCAGGCGAACACTGAAGCTTTCTTT. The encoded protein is CASVEVRQANTEAFF.

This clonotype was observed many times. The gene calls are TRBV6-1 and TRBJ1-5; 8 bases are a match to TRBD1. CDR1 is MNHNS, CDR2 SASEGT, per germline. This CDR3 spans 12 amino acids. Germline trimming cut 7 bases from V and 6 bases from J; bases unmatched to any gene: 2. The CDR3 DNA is TGTGCCAGCATGGACAGGGCTCAGCCCCAGCATTTT. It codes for CASMDRAQPQHF.

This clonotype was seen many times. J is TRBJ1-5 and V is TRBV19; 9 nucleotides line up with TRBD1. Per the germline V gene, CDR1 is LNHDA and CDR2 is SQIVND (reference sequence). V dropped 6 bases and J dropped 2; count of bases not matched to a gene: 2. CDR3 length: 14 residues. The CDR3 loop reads CASRRTGGNQPQHF. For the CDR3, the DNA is TGTGCCAGTAGGAGGACAGGGGGCAATCAGCCCCAGCATTTT.

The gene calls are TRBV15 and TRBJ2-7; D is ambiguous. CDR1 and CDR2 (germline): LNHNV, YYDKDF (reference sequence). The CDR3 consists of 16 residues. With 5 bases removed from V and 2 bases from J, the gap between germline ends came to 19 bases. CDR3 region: CATSHSGRLPTYEQYF. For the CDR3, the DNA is TGTGCCACCAGCCACTCCGGACGCCTTCCCACCTACGAGCAGTACTTC.

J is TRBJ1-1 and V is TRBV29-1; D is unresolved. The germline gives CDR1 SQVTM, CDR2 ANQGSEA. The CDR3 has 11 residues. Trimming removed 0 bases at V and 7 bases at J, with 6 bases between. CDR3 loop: CSVEDPGEAFF. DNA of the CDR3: TGCAGCGTTGAAGACCCGGGTGAAGCTTTCTTT.

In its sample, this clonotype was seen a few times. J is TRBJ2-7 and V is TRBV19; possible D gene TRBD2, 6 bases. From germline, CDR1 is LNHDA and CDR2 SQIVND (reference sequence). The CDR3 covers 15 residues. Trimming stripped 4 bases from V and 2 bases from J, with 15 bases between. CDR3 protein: CASSNVRDSAYEQYF. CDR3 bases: TGTGCCAGTAGTAATGTTCGGGACTCCGCCTACGAGCAGTACTTC. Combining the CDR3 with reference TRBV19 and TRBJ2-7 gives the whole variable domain DGGITQSPKYLFRKEGQNVTLSCEQNLNHDAMYWYRQDPGQGLRLIYYSQIVNDFQKGDIAEGYSVSREKKESFPLTVTSAQKNPTAFYLCASSNVRDSAYEQYFGPGTRLTVT.

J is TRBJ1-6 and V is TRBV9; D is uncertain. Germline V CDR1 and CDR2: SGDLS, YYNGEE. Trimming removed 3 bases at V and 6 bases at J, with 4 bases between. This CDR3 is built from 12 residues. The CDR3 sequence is CASSALNSPLHF. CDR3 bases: TGTGCCAGCAGCGCTCTTAATTCACCCCTCCACTTT.

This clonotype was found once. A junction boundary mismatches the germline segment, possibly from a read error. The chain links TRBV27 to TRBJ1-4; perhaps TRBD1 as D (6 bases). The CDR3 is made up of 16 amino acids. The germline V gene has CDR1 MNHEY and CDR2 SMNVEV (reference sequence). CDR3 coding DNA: TGTGCCAGCAGTTCCGCGGCGGGGGCGACTAATGAAAAACTGCTTTTT. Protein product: CASSSAAGATNEKLLF.